The source of this T cell receptor beta chain is a study of monozygotic twins with cystic fibrosis (dated by TCRdb to the early 2020s). Looking at the study overall: Barcoded libraries were made from about 3 micrograms of fragmented DNA using about 14 PCR cycles. Data for three of the twin pairs had been reported previously in another context. TCR beta repertoires were compared within and between 16 monozygotic twin pairs with cystic fibrosis so that genetic influence on V and J gene usage could be assessed. Twins were ranked among 850 to 1,100 cohort participants for weight-for-height and FEVPerc (FEV1 disease centile) on the day of blood sampling. Ten female and six male twin pairs, aged roughly 2.0 to 36.4 years (median approximately 9.1 years) and mostly children and adolescents, were included in the cohort.

V was cut back by 2 bases and J by 1 base, leaving a gap of 14 bases between them. Looking up the germline V gene yields CDR1 SGHAT and CDR2 FQNNGV. The CDR3 contains 16 residues, cysteine and phenylalanine counted. The entry retains the CDR3 DNA only, 48 bases that are in frame from base 1. The study at large found these results: Significantly higher nucleotide-identical clonotype sharing was observed within monozygotic CF twin pairs than between unrelated CF individuals (P = 0.000026, Mann-Whitney). Only a small cohort was studied, and no association of shared CDR3 numbers with age, concordance or disease severity was found. The greatest similarity to the co-twin was observed for V gene usage in 13 of 16 pairs and for J usage in 8 of 16 pairs, which suggested genetic constraints. Simpson clonality was generally low (median 0.0095), which suggests a naive-dominated repertoire, and clonality was higher in the most severely affected patients.

The twin pairs came from the European Cystic Fibrosis Twin and Sibling Study Cohort, which recruited patients from over a hundred CF clinics across 14 European countries. Both zygosity and CFTR genotype were checked in-house, and zygosity was tested with multiplex PCR across nine short tandem repeat loci. Peripheral blood was sampled from each twin, and clinical parameters were recorded on the day of blood sampling. Phenol/chloroform extraction was used to isolate genomic DNA from peripheral blood cells, and the DNA was then kept in TE buffer at 4 degrees C. Remarks on this clone: It has no known antigen specificity. Base qualities are not at hand, and no much larger clone is one base apart.

TCR beta CDR3 regions were amplified by multiplex PCR with the immunoSEQ immune profiling system according to the manufacturer's instructions. Sequencing was performed on an Illumina NextSeq system. The authors processed their data as follows. Sequence data were processed on the immunoSEQ Analyzer platform, and clonality was computed as the square root of Simpson's index of productive rearrangements. V and J usage similarity was measured by Jensen-Shannon distance, and CDR3 generation probabilities were computed with OLGA. Shared CDR3 sequences were searched against the immuneACCESS database (August 2020) and VDJdb (December 2020). As stored in TCRdb, this immuneACCESS dataset retains in-frame rearrangements with V and J assigned. A fraction of the clones does not appear; measured against another copy, unresolved V genes explain less than half of the discrepancy, and the remainder lacks a known reason. V and J calls and clone size are copied from that table; D and trimming were computed from the DNA. For this sample the table gives 15,000 or so clones, of which nearly 99% were detected only once. The top ten clones comprise 0.41% of the sample.

Sequenced material: blood. Rearrangement joined TRBV11-2 to TRBJ2-5; perhaps TRBD1 is the D gene, with 6 bases matching. The clonotype was recovered from a girl aged 2 to 9 with cystic fibrosis. The CDR3 loop reads CASSLRAGAIQETQYF. The sequenced DNA is TGTGCCAGCAGCTTACGGGCAGGGGCCATCCAAGAGACCCAGTACTTC.